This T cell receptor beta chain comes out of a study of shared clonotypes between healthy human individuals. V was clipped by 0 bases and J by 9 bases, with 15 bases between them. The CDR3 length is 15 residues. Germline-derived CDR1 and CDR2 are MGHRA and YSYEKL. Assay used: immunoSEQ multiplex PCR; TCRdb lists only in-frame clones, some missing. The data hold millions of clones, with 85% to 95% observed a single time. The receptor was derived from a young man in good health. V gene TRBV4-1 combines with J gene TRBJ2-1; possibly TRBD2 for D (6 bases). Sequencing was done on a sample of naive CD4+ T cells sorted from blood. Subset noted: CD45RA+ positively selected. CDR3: CASSQDRGGIREQFF. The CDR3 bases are TGCGCCAGCAGCCAAGATCGTGGAGGGATCCGTGAGCAGTTCTTC.